The 25 T cell receptor beta chains below were found in one sample sequenced in a study of cytomegalovirus exposure and HLA in healthy donors. This PCR relied on a set of 60 Vbeta primers and 13 Jbeta primers. The assay was immunoSEQ multiplex PCR, and TCRdb's table has in-frame clones only and misses some. The sample lists roughly 100,000 clones; roughly four fifths were seen once. Sequences were obtained from PBMCs. Source of these receptors: a man between 50 and 59 years old in good health and CMV-seronegative.

Only a few counts were recorded for this clone. This chain links TRBV6-6 with TRBJ1-1, with D tentatively TRBD1 (5 bases). This CDR3 comprises 14 residues. V lost 3 bases, J lost 8 bases, and 16 bases lay in between. Germline values: CDR1 MNHNY, CDR2 SVGAGI (reference sequence). The CDR3 bases are TGTGCCAGCAGTTATGGGCTAGGGGCCATAGAAGCTTTCTTT. Translating gives CASSYGLGAIEAFF.

Only one count was recorded for this clone. CDR3 sequence: CASYTGDGGYTF. In DNA, the CDR3 is TGTGCCTCCTATACAGGGGATGGTGGCTACACCTTC. This chain joins TRBV30 and TRBJ1-2; 7 positions match TRBD1. CDR1 is GTSNPN and CDR2 is SVGIG in the germline V gene (reference sequence). CDR3 length equals 12 residues. The J segment lost 7 bases and the V segment lost 7 bases, leaving 9 bases of the junction unmatched.

Turning to this clone: At one end, the junction sequence differs from germline, possibly due to a read error. The sample carries other DNA sequences with the same CDR3. V usage is TRBV30 and J usage is TRBJ1-5; D might be TRBD1 (6 bases). Germline CDR1 GTSNPN, CDR2 SVGIG (reference sequence). The CDR3 is 13 amino acids. CDR3 amino acids: CAWSGGGNQPQHF. The CDR3, as DNA: TGTGCCTGGAGTGGGGGGGGCAACCAGCCCCAGCATTTT.

The rearrangement links TRBV6-1 to TRBJ2-1, with TRBD2 as a possible D gene (6 bases). CDR3 size: 11 residues. V was trimmed by 6 bases and J by 10 bases, leaving 10 bases between them. Looked up from germline, CDR1 is MNHNS and CDR2 is SASEGT. CDR3 in DNA: TGTGCCAGCAGACTAGCTCGGGAGCAGTTCTTC. Its protein product is CASRLAREQFF.

This clone was detected only once. The V and J genes are TRBV4-3 and TRBJ1-1, with D unclear. This CDR3 region has 14 residues. V lost 0 bases to trimming and J lost 4 bases, with 9 bases between them. CDR1 is LGHNA, CDR2 YSLEER, per germline. The CDR3 coding sequence is TGCGCCAGCAGCCAAGATCCCCGCGGCACTGAAGCTTTCTTT. This gives the protein CASSQDPRGTEAFF.

The chain uses TRBV19 and TRBJ1-5; TRBD1 aligns across 10 bases. This CDR3 region has 14 residues. CDR1 LNHDA and CDR2 SQIVND come from the germline V gene (reference sequence). The V and J ends lost 10 bases and 2 bases, in that order; junction bases with no gene match: 5. CDR3 sequence reads: CATAGTGGNQPQHF. For the CDR3, the DNA is TGTGCCACCGCCGGGACAGGGGGCAATCAGCCCCAGCATTTT.

This clone was seen just once. The rearrangement links TRBV18 to TRBJ2-6, with D possibly matching TRBD1 (5 bases). The CDR3 totals 15 residues. Between the trimmed V and J ends, which lost 3 bases and 3 bases, there was a span of 9 bases. Germline V gene lookup returns CDR1 KGHSH and CDR2 LQKENI. The CDR3 DNA is TGTGCCAGCTCACCTCAGGGATATGGGGCCAACGTCCTGACTTTC. This gives the protein CASSPQGYGANVLTF.

The rearrangement joins TRBV5-4 to TRBJ2-2, with 7 bases matching TRBD2. Germline assignment: CDR1 SGHNT and CDR2 YYREEE (reference sequence). CDR3 length: 15 amino acids. The ends lost 0 bases at V and 4 bases at J; junction bases unmatched: 3. The CDR3 nucleotides read TGTGCCAGCAGCTTGGATAGCGGGTCCACCGGGGAGCTGTTTTTT. This gives the protein CASSLDSGSTGELFF.

The genes are TRBV28 and TRBJ2-4, with TRBD1 as a possible D gene (6 bases). The V end lost 3 bases, the J end lost 9 bases, and 21 bases lay between the germline ends. Germline CDR1 reads MDHEN; CDR2 reads SYDVKM. The CDR3 is made up of 16 amino acids. CDR3 DNA: TGTGCCAGCAGTTTTATGCCCCTTTGGACAGTGAGCATTCAGTACTTC. Its protein is CASSFMPLWTVSIQYF. Complete variable domain (other parts from reference TRBV28 and TRBJ2-4): DVKVTQSSRYLVKRTGEKVFLECVQDMDHENMFWYRQDPGLGLRLIYFSYDVKMKEKGDIPEGYSVSREKKERFSLILESASTNQTSMYLCASSFMPLWTVSIQYFGAGTRLSVL.

The rearrangement links TRBV11-2 to TRBJ1-2; 8 nucleotides agree with TRBD1. J was trimmed by 1 base and V by 4 bases; bases with no gene match: 8. This CDR3 is built from 16 residues. CDR1 is SGHAT and CDR2 is FQNNGV in the germline V gene. For the CDR3, the DNA is TGTGCCAGCAGCTCCCCACGGGACAGGCTTAACTATGGCTACACCTTC. It is translated as CASSSPRDRLNYGYTF.

This chain joins TRBV4-2 and TRBJ2-3, with TRBD2 matching over 10 bases. Germline trimming cut 0 bases from V and 2 bases from J; bases unmatched to any gene: 5. In germline, CDR1 is LGHNA, CDR2 YNFKEQ. The CDR3 extends over 17 amino acids. The CDR3 bases are TGTGCCAGCAGCCAAGACGCTAGCGGGGGAACCACAGATACGCAGTATTTT. Protein sequence: CASSQDASGGTTDTQYF.

This clone was recorded once. The rearrangement links TRBV7-2 to TRBJ2-7; 8 positions agree with TRBD1. CDR1 and CDR2 from the germline V gene are SGHTA and FQGNSA. This CDR3 spans 15 amino acids. V was clipped by 6 bases and J by 5 bases; unmatched bases: 12. The CDR3 bases are TGTGCCAGCAGGTCGAGAGGACAGGGTGCCAACGAGCAGTACTTC. Protein: CASRSRGQGANEQYF.

This chain connects TRBV11-2 to TRBJ2-1, with D possibly TRBD2 on 6 matching bases. V was pared by 6 bases and J by 9 bases, with 15 bases between. Germline lookup yields CDR1 SGHAT and CDR2 FQNNGV. CDR3 length: 13 amino acids. CDR3 amino acids: CASSLSSGGEQFF. The CDR3 DNA follows: TGTGCCAGCAGTTTAAGTAGCGGTGGTGAGCAGTTCTTC.

Details on this clone: Other DNA variants within this sample encode the same CDR3. V usage is TRBV10-2 and J usage is TRBJ2-1; D gene uncertain. The CDR3 extends over 13 amino acids. The germline V gene encodes CDR1 WSHSY and CDR2 SAAADI. The V gene lost 5 bases and the J gene lost 2 bases, with 7 bases spanning the gap. In DNA, the CDR3 is TGCGCCAGCAGTCAGACTCCCTACAATGAGCAGTTCTTC. Translated, it gives CASSQTPYNEQFF.

The chain is built from TRBV6-5 and TRBJ2-5; D might be TRBD2 (5 bases). V gave up 7 bases and J gave up 5 bases, with 11 bases separating them. The CDR3 is 12 amino acids. Germline V gene data show CDR1 as MNHEY and CDR2 as SVGAGI. CDR3 coding DNA: TGTGCCAGCACCCGGAGGTGGGAGACCCAGTACTTC. Protein: CASTRRWETQYF.

The chain employs TRBV5-1 and TRBJ2-7; 7 bases agree with TRBD1. J lost 1 base, V lost 1 base, and 8 bases had no gene match. The CDR3 runs 16 residues. Germline values: CDR1 SGHRS, CDR2 YFSETQ. The CDR3, as DNA: TGCGCCAGCAGCTTGCTGGGACAGCGCCTATCCTACGAGCAGTACTTC. As protein: CASSLLGQRLSYEQYF.

V usage is TRBV11-3 and J usage is TRBJ2-3; possibly TRBD2 for D (5 bases). The CDR3 extends over 16 amino acids. CDR1 and CDR2 from the germline V gene are SGHNT and YENEEA. The V and J ends lost 1 base and 0 bases respectively, with 11 bases between them. CDR3 residues: CASSLGPAASTDTQYF. CDR3 DNA: TGTGCCAGCAGCTTAGGCCCAGCGGCAAGCACAGATACGCAGTATTTT.

The chain recombines TRBV15 with TRBJ1-1; no clear D. CDR3 length: 13 amino acids. Germline CDR1 is LNHNV and CDR2 is YYDKDF (reference sequence). Trimming removed 0 bases from V and 7 bases from J, with 9 bases in between. CDR3 sequence (DNA): TGTGCCACCAGCAGAGAGGGAGTAGTTGAAGCTTTCTTT. Translated, it gives CATSREGVVEAFF.

In its sample, this clone was seen a few times. The CDR3 loop reads CASSLDRAAGHNEQFF. CDR3 in DNA: TGTGCCAGCAGCTTAGATAGGGCAGCGGGGCACAATGAGCAGTTCTTC. The gene calls are TRBV11-2 and TRBJ2-1; 7 positions match TRBD2. Germline assignment: CDR1 SGHAT and CDR2 FQNNGV. This CDR3 comprises 16 residues. V lost 0 bases, J lost 5 bases, and 7 bases stayed unmatched. The full variable domain, its missing parts supplied by reference TRBV11-2 and TRBJ2-1, is EAGVAQSPRYKIIEKRQSVAFWCNPISGHATLYWYQQILGQGPKLLIQFQNNGVVDDSQLPKDRFSAERLKGVDSTLKIQPAKLEDSAVYLCASSLDRAAGHNEQFFGPGTRLTVL.

The rearrangement joins TRBV7-2 to TRBJ2-1; D possibly corresponds to TRBD1 (6 bases). The V end was cut by 4 bases, the J end by 9 bases, with 10 bases between. There are 12 residues in the CDR3. Germline loops: CDR1 SGHTA, CDR2 FQGNSA. As DNA, the CDR3 is TGTGCCAGCAGCTCAGGGGTCCGTGAGCAGTTCTTC. Protein product: CASSSGVREQFF.

This sequence joins TRBV14 and TRBJ2-7; D is possibly TRBD1 (5 bases). Germline CDR1 is SGHDN and CDR2 is FVKESK. V was clipped by 3 bases and J by 1 base, with 13 bases between them. The CDR3 loop spans 15 amino acids. The CDR3 DNA sequence: TGTGCCAGCAGCCACCGGACAAATTATTCCTACGAGCAGTACTTC. Amino acids: CASSHRTNYSYEQYF.

The gene calls are TRBV6-5 and TRBJ1-2; D gene unclear. The germline V gene has CDR1 MNHEY and CDR2 SVGAGI. The CDR3 is 12 residues long. V dropped 6 bases and J dropped 8 bases, with 13 bases sitting between them. The CDR3 DNA follows: TGTGCCAGCAGCGAGAGGTCGCAGGGCTACACCTTC. It specifies CASSERSQGYTF.

V is TRBV7-2 and J is TRBJ2-7; TRBD1 might be the D (6 bases). This CDR3 contains 14 residues. The V gene lost 4 bases and the J gene lost 0 bases, with 10 bases spanning the gap. Germline loops: CDR1 SGHTA, CDR2 FQGNSA. The DNA of the CDR3 is TGTGCCAGCAGCTCATACAGGGCCTCCTACGAGCAGTACTTC. This codes for CASSSYRASYEQYF. Drawing the rest from reference TRBV7-2 and TRBJ2-7, the complete variable domain is GAGVSQSPSNKVTEKGKDVELRCDPISGHTALYWYRQSLGQGLEFLIYFQGNSAPDKSGLPSDRFSAERTGGSVSTLTIQRTQQEDSAVYLCASSSYRASYEQYFGPGTRLTVT.

The V and J genes are TRBV7-9 and TRBJ2-3; TRBD2 is a possible D gene (6 bases). V lost 4 bases to trimming and J lost 2 bases, with 13 bases between them. Germline CDR1 SEHNR, CDR2 FQNEAQ (reference sequence). This CDR3 spans 15 amino acids. The chain's CDR3 is CASSSGAGLTDTQYF. CDR3 in DNA: TGTGCCAGCAGCTCAGGAGCGGGCCTCACAGATACGCAGTATTTT.

This chain uses TRBV28 with TRBJ2-1; 8 bases line up with TRBD2. From germline, CDR1 is MDHEN and CDR2 SYDVKM. This CDR3 has 15 residues. The V segment lost 5 bases and the J segment 7 bases; nucleotides outside the gene matches: 10. The CDR3 bases are TGTGCCAGCAGTCCCCCTCCGGGGGGGCGTAATGAGCAGTTCTTC. As protein: CASSPPPGGRNEQFF.